The 10 T cell receptor beta chains reported below all come from one sample, sequenced in a study of identical twins. TCRdb recomputed calls from the 5' RACE reads with MiXCR, one row per CDR3 protein. This sample has 450,000 to 600,000 distinct CDR3 sequences, with about a fifth found just once. These data also featured in a second study, about yellow fever vaccine responses in identical twins.

Source material: CD4+ T cells sorted from blood. The receptors here all came from a woman under 30 in good health.

This chain links TRBV20-1 with TRBJ2-1, with a tentative D call TRBD2 (5 bases). CDR3 length equals 17 residues. From germline, CDR1 is DFQATT and CDR2 SNEGSKA (reference sequence). V dropped 0 bases and J dropped 0 bases, with 15 bases sitting between them. The CDR3 here is CSARDLPTGGSYNEQFF. The CDR3 bases are TGCAGTGCTAGAGATCTCCCTACTGGAGGCTCCTACAATGAGCAGTTCTTC.

This clonotype was counted between two and nine times. J is TRBJ2-3 and V is TRBV20-1; no clear D gene. The V gene lost 0 bases and the J gene lost 2 bases, with 9 bases spanning the gap. In germline, CDR1 is DFQATT, CDR2 SNEGSKA (reference sequence). CDR3 size: 14 residues. CDR3 in DNA: TGCAGTGCTAGAGATATAGCCACCACAGATACGCAGTATTTT. It specifies CSARDIATTDTQYF.

This clonotype turned up a few times. The gene calls are TRBV29-1 and TRBJ2-1, with a possible D match to TRBD2 (5 bases). V lost 7 bases, J lost 5 bases, and 12 bases lay in between. The CDR3 is 12 amino acids. The germline V gene has CDR1 SQVTM and CDR2 ANQGSEA. The CDR3, as DNA: TGCAGCGGGAGGCGGTTAGACAATGAGCAGTTCTTC. As protein: CSGRRLDNEQFF.

V is TRBV9 and J is TRBJ2-6; 8 positions match TRBD2. The trim removed 4 bases at V and 0 bases at J, leaving 6 bases unmatched. Germline-derived CDR1 and CDR2 are SGDLS and YYNGEE. The CDR3 has 17 amino acids. CDR3 loop: CASSSRGGASGANVLTF. The CDR3 coding sequence is TGTGCCAGCAGCTCCCGGGGGGGGGCCTCTGGGGCCAACGTCCTGACTTTC.

This clonotype was picked up a small number of times. The chain couples TRBV6-5 to TRBJ2-1; the match to TRBD1 covers 8 bases. V was clipped by 0 bases and J by 7 bases; unmatched bases: 8. The CDR3 has 16 amino acids. Looked up from germline, CDR1 is MNHEY and CDR2 is SVGAGI. CDR3 protein: CASSYSGQGLGNEQFF. The CDR3 bases are TGTGCCAGCAGTTACTCCGGACAGGGTCTGGGGAATGAGCAGTTCTTC.

This clonotype was detected only a few times. In nucleotides, the CDR3 is TGTGCCAGCAGTATACGCCTAGCGGGAGACTACGAGCAGTACTTC. Encoded protein: CASSIRLAGDYEQYF. The gene calls are TRBV6-5 and TRBJ2-7, with 10 bases identical to TRBD2. Germline-derived CDR1 and CDR2 are MNHEY and SVGAGI. The V gene end was trimmed by 5 bases and the J gene end by 3 bases; junction bases not matched to a gene: 7. This CDR3 comprises 15 residues.

CDR3 protein: CASSLGGGVGEQFF. The CDR3 nucleotides are TGTGCCAGCAGCTTGGGGGGAGGTGTCGGTGAGCAGTTCTTC. The chain employs TRBV11-2 and TRBJ2-1, with D possibly TRBD2 on 6 matching bases. The CDR3 sequence is 14 residues long. Germline V gene lookup returns CDR1 SGHAT and CDR2 FQNNGV. The V gene lost 3 bases and the J gene lost 9 bases, with 15 bases spanning the gap.

This chain links TRBV28 with TRBJ2-3; TRBD2 aligns across 11 bases. Germline values: CDR1 MDHEN, CDR2 SYDVKM. This CDR3 is built from 15 residues. V dropped 6 bases and J dropped 0; count of bases not matched to a gene: 2. The CDR3 sequence: CASSSSGGSTDTQYF. The CDR3 bases are TGTGCCAGCAGCTCTAGCGGGGGGAGCACAGATACGCAGTATTTT.

This clonotype has only a few counts. The genes are TRBV3-1 and TRBJ1-2; D perhaps matches TRBD1 (5 bases). With 4 bases removed from V and 8 bases from J, the gap between germline ends came to 17 bases. The germline V gene encodes CDR1 LGHDT and CDR2 YNNKEL (reference sequence). This CDR3 has 14 residues. CDR3 loop: CASSPRGREGGYTF. In nucleotides, the CDR3 is TGTGCCAGCAGCCCGAGGGGCAGGGAAGGAGGCTACACCTTC.

The rearrangement joins TRBV10-1 to TRBJ2-3; D perhaps matches TRBD1 (5 bases). V was pared by 3 bases and J by 4 bases, with 11 bases between. The CDR3 has 14 residues. Germline V gives CDR1 WNHNN, CDR2 SYGVQD (reference sequence). CDR3 DNA: TGCGCCAGCAGTGATTCCAGGGCGGCAGATACGCAGTATTTT. Protein product: CASSDSRAADTQYF.